This entry lists 16 T cell receptor beta chains sequenced from one sample in a study of technical replicates of blood from a handful of donors. Repertoires were generated with immunoSEQ multiplex PCR, while TCRdb's copy carries only in-frame clones and drops some. The sample records just over 70,000 clones, 94% being singletons. The sequencing input was T cells isolated from PBMCs. Every receptor here comes from a human donor in good health.

This clone was counted only a few times. This chain uses TRBV5-4 with TRBJ1-2; 10 bases map to TRBD1. The V gene end was trimmed by 4 bases and the J gene end by 8 bases; junction bases not matched to a gene: 8. The CDR3 is 14 residues long. The germline V gene has CDR1 SGHNT and CDR2 YYREEE (reference sequence). CDR3 protein: CASSLLDRGRGYTF. As DNA, the CDR3 is TGTGCCAGCAGCCTTCTCGACAGGGGGCGAGGCTACACCTTC.

The V call is TRBV9, the J call TRBJ2-3; TRBD2 matches 14 bases. The junction had 6 bases not matched to a gene; V was cut back by 0 bases and J by 6 bases. The CDR3 covers 17 residues. Germline CDR1 SGDLS, CDR2 YYNGEE. The CDR3 DNA is TGTGCCAGCAGCGTAGGACGGGGACTAGCGGGAGCGGATACGCAGTATTTT. Amino acids: CASSVGRGLAGADTQYF.

The gene calls are TRBV6-1 and TRBJ2-1; possibly TRBD2 for D (5 bases). This CDR3 comprises 15 residues. V shed 2 bases and J shed 7 bases, with 15 bases lying between them. The germline V gene has CDR1 MNHNS and CDR2 SASEGT. The CDR3 DNA is TGTGCCAGCAGTGAACTGAGGACTCAAGGTAATGAGCAGTTCTTC. It translates to CASSELRTQGNEQFF.

The gene calls are TRBV19 and TRBJ2-1; possible D gene TRBD1, 6 bases. Trimming pared 4 bases from V and 6 bases from J, leaving 10 bases between. This CDR3 is built from 13 residues. Germline CDR1 LNHDA, CDR2 SQIVND (reference sequence). CDR3 protein: CASSSTGRNEQFF. Written as DNA, the CDR3 is TGTGCCAGTAGTAGCACAGGGCGCAATGAGCAGTTCTTC.

The V gene is TRBV4-1, the J gene TRBJ2-7, with 12 bases aligning to TRBD2. Germline values: CDR1 MGHRA, CDR2 YSYEKL. Trimming cost V 3 bases and J 1 base; bases outside gene matches: 4. CDR3 size: 16 residues. DNA for the CDR3: TGCGCCAGCAGCCAGGACCTAGCGGGAGGGTCCTACGAGCAGTACTTC. Protein sequence: CASSQDLAGGSYEQYF.

The rearrangement uses TRBV15 and TRBJ2-7, with 13 bases fitting TRBD2. Germline V gene data show CDR1 as LNHNV and CDR2 as YYDKDF (reference sequence). V shed 3 bases and J 0 bases; nucleotides not matched to a gene: 17. The CDR3 runs to 21 residues. CDR3 sequence: CATSSERLGLAGEWGSYEQYF. The CDR3 bases are TGTGCCACCAGCAGCGAACGTCTTGGACTAGCGGGAGAATGGGGCTCCTACGAGCAGTACTTC.

The J gene is TRBJ2-7, the V gene TRBV4-1, with D tentatively TRBD1 (5 bases). CDR3 length: 15 amino acids. Trimming shortened V by 1 base and J by 3 bases, and 13 bases separated the two germline ends. Per germline, CDR1 MGHRA and CDR2 YSYEKL. This CDR3 reads CASSQGSQVFYEQYF. The CDR3 DNA is TGCGCCAGCAGCCAAGGGTCACAGGTTTTCTACGAGCAGTACTTC.

J is TRBJ2-1 and V is TRBV19; 11 bases align to TRBD2. The germline CDR1 and CDR2 sequences are LNHDA and SQIVND (reference sequence). J gave up 9 bases and V 8 bases, and 6 bases lay outside the gene matches. This CDR3 is 13 amino acids long. The CDR3 is CASETSGTGEQFF. CDR3 DNA sequence: TGTGCCAGTGAGACTAGCGGGACGGGTGAGCAGTTCTTC.

This clone was counted once. The chain couples TRBV18 to TRBJ2-7, with D maybe TRBD1 (6 bases). With 6 bases removed from V and 5 bases from J, the gap between germline ends came to 17 bases. The CDR3 runs 14 residues. Germline-derived CDR1 and CDR2 are KGHSH and LQKENI. CDR3: CASSSGMNRDEQYF. The CDR3 bases are TGTGCCAGCTCCAGCGGCATGAACAGGGACGAGCAGTACTTC. Filled out from reference TRBV18 and TRBJ2-7, the complete variable domain reads NAGVMQNPRHLVRRRGQEARLRCSPMKGHSHVYWYRQLPEEGLKFMVYLQKENIIDESGMPKERFSAEFPKEGPSILRIQQVVRGDSAAYFCASSSGMNRDEQYFGPGTRLTVT.

This rearrangement joins TRBV6-5 to TRBJ2-7; possible D gene TRBD2, 6 bases. CDR1 and CDR2 (germline): MNHEY, SVGAGI. The CDR3 extends over 15 amino acids. V was clipped by 6 bases and J by 0 bases, with 15 bases between them. For the CDR3, the DNA is TGTGCCAGCAGGCACCTGGGAGGCAGCTCCTACGAGCAGTACTTC. This codes for CASRHLGGSSYEQYF.

This chain connects TRBV6-5 to TRBJ2-2; TRBD1 matches 7 bases. Germline V gene data show CDR1 as MNHEY and CDR2 as SVGAGI. The CDR3 is made up of 15 amino acids. Trimming cost V 7 bases and J 2 bases; bases outside gene matches: 7. The CDR3 loop is CASIGDSVNTGELFF. The CDR3 nucleotides read TGTGCCAGCATAGGGGACAGCGTAAACACCGGGGAGCTGTTTTTT.

This chain uses TRBV5-8 with TRBJ2-7; TRBD1 matches 8 bases. The length of the CDR3 is 14 residues. V was pared by 4 bases and J by 3 bases, with 6 bases of the junction left unmatched. CDR1 SGHTS and CDR2 YDEGEE come from the germline V gene. The CDR3 region has the DNA TGTGCCAGCAGCCCTAGGGACAGGCACTACGAGCAGTACTTC. Amino acids: CASSPRDRHYEQYF.

This chain uses TRBV30 with TRBJ1-5; D uncertain. Germline V gene data show CDR1 as GTSNPN and CDR2 as SVGIG (reference sequence). This CDR3 comprises 13 residues. Deletions cut 3 bases from V and 2 bases from J, with 8 bases between. CDR3 nucleotide sequence: TGTGCCTGGAGCCTCGAGGGCAATCAGCCCCAGCATTTT. The encoded protein is CAWSLEGNQPQHF.

This clone was found once. The rearrangement links TRBV5-1 to TRBJ2-5; weak D call: TRBD2 (6 bases). Germline CDR1 SGHRS, CDR2 YFSETQ. The CDR3 sequence is 13 residues long. V was shortened by 4 bases and J by 3 bases, with 10 bases between the two germline ends. For the CDR3, the DNA is TGCGCCAGCAGCGTTAGCGGAAAAGAGACCCAGTACTTC. Its translation: CASSVSGKETQYF.

V usage is TRBV5-1 and J usage is TRBJ2-4; D is unclear. Germline V lookup: CDR1 SGHRS, CDR2 YFSETQ. The CDR3 runs to 10 residues. V was clipped by 4 bases and J by 15 bases, with 11 bases between them. DNA of the CDR3: TGCGCCAGCAGCCTGACTGAAGGGTACTTC. Translation: CASSLTEGYF.

CDR3 coding DNA: TGTGCCAGCAGTTATCTGGGACAGGGGGCGCGTTCTGAAGCTTTCTTT. As protein: CASSYLGQGARSEAFF. This chain joins TRBV6-5 and TRBJ1-1, with 12 positions matching TRBD1. The CDR3 has 16 amino acids. CDR1 MNHEY and CDR2 SVGAGI come from the germline V gene. V shed 3 bases, J shed 6 bases, and the junction held 8 bases outside the gene matches.